These 6 T cell receptor beta chains were sequenced from one sample in a study of T cells after yellow fever vaccination (dated by TCRdb to the late 2010s). The treatment or condition label on this specimen signifies: live attenuated yellow fever vaccine strain. Library prep was done by 5' RACE. The sequencer listed for this sample is Illumina HiSeq 2500. TCRdb cleaned the public reads at Q25 with fastp, built clones with MiXCR and kept in-frame beta chains. When rows share a CDR3 protein, they turn into one entry using the most common DNA and genes. The sample contains a few hundred thousand distinct CDR3 sequences, roughly 11% of them found a single time. The top ten constitute roughly 18% of the sample. This specimen was PBMCs, taken on the day of the first yellow fever vaccination. The receptor source for this set is a man between 18 and 29 years old who received the YFV17D yellow fever vaccine.

Worth noting for this clonotype: A much larger clone differs from this one at a single base, so this may be a read error. The CDR3 does not close with the conserved phenylalanine or tryptophan, likely indicating a read error. J is TRBJ1-5 and V is TRBV7-8; D is ambiguous. V lost 5 bases and J 7 bases, leaving 12 bases between the germline ends. This CDR3 has 13 residues. Germline values: CDR1 SGHVS, CDR2 FQNEAQ. The CDR3 region is CASSVGVGQPQHL. DNA for the CDR3: TGTGCCAGCAGCGTAGGCGTCGGGCAGCCCCAGCATTTG.

The rearrangement links TRBV19 to TRBJ1-2; D call uncertain. The germline V gene encodes CDR1 LNHDA and CDR2 SQIVND (reference sequence). The V gene lost 6 bases and the J gene lost 7 bases, with 18 bases spanning the gap. This CDR3 region has 14 residues. CDR3 loop: CASSYAGSSGGYTF. The CDR3 coding sequence is TGTGCCAGTAGCTACGCAGGTTCGTCGGGTGGCTACACCTTC.

This clonotype was observed a handful of times. The chain has TRBV7-7 and TRBJ2-5; tentative D call: TRBD2 (5 bases). The CDR3 runs to 13 residues. The V and J ends lost 5 bases and 7 bases respectively, with 14 bases between them. Per germline, CDR1 SSHAT and CDR2 FNYEAQ (reference sequence). CDR3 nucleotide sequence: TGTGCCAGCAGCCCCGGTGAGGGCCGGACCCAGTACTTC. Encoded protein: CASSPGEGRTQYF.

The V and J genes are TRBV6-2 or TRBV6-3 and TRBJ2-1; D might be TRBD1 (6 bases). The CDR3 is 15 residues long. The germline V gene encodes CDR1 MNHEY and CDR2 SVGEGT. Trimming pared 4 bases from V and 10 bases from J, leaving 20 bases between. The DNA for the CDR3 is TGTGCCAGCAGTTCAAGAGATGAGGAACAGGGAGAGCAGTTCTTC. Its translation: CASSSRDEEQGEQFF.

This clonotype has ten or more counts. The chain couples TRBV4-1 to TRBJ2-7; 7 nucleotides line up with TRBD1. From germline, CDR1 is MGHRA and CDR2 YSYEKL. The V and J ends lost 4 bases and 4 bases, in that order; junction bases with no gene match: 4. The CDR3 loop spans 13 amino acids. This chain's CDR3 is CASSPKTGYEQYF. The CDR3 DNA reads TGCGCCAGCAGCCCGAAGACAGGGTACGAGCAGTACTTC.

This clonotype was seen more than once but under ten times. V and J are TRBV6-1 and TRBJ2-1; TRBD1 agrees at 7 bases. V lost 6 bases and J lost 4; bases outside the gene matches: 12. Germline V lookup: CDR1 MNHNS, CDR2 SASEGT. There are 16 residues in the CDR3. CDR3: CASRPSSGQIYNEQFF. Written as DNA, the CDR3 is TGTGCCAGCAGGCCTTCCTCGGGACAGATTTACAATGAGCAGTTCTTC.